These 11 T cell receptor beta chains were all obtained from the same sample, sequenced in a study of blood T cell repertoires in COVID-19. Clones were read by immunoSEQ multiplex PCR, and TCRdb kept only the in-frame ones, dropping some. The table has about 170,000 clones, 85% seen once; the top ten hold around 8.4%. The sample consisted of peripheral blood. The receptors shown here come from a woman of 80 years or more with COVID-19, enrolled during active disease.

This clone was seen only a few times. The chain joins TRBV13 to TRBJ2-1; 11 nucleotides align to TRBD1. Germline loops: CDR1 PRHDT, CDR2 FYEKMQ (reference sequence). The CDR3 sequence is 15 residues long. J was trimmed by 10 bases and V by 1 base; bases with no gene match: 6. CDR3 in DNA: TGTGCCAGCAGCTTAGAGGACAGGGGGCCTTTCGAGCAGTTCTTC. Its protein product is CASSLEDRGPFEQFF.

The V and J genes are TRBV29-1 and TRBJ2-7; 9 bases agree with TRBD1. The CDR3 is 14 amino acids. Germline lookup yields CDR1 SQVTM and CDR2 ANQGSEA. Trimming cost V 5 bases and J 0 bases; bases outside gene matches: 5. The CDR3 nucleotides are TGCAGCGTTCGGACAGGGGTTAACTCCTACGAGCAGTACTTC. Protein: CSVRTGVNSYEQYF.

V gene TRBV4-1 combines with J gene TRBJ1-5, with D perhaps TRBD1 (6 bases). In germline, CDR1 is MGHRA, CDR2 YSYEKL. The CDR3 extends over 18 amino acids. Trimming took off 0 bases at V and 3 bases at J, with 18 bases between the two ends. This chain's CDR3 is CASSQDRTAGGPNQPQHF. CDR3 nucleotides: TGCGCCAGCAGCCAAGATAGGACAGCGGGGGGCCCCAATCAGCCCCAGCATTTT.

The chain joins TRBV18 to TRBJ1-2, with D uncertain. Trimming left V 2 bases short and J 5 bases short, with 12 bases between. The CDR3 contains 14 residues. Germline V gene sequence: CDR1 KGHSH, CDR2 LQKENI. DNA for the CDR3: TGTGCCAGCTCACCAGCGGCCCCCACTTATGGCTACACCTTC. It codes for CASSPAAPTYGYTF.

This clone has just one count. The V gene is TRBV7-2, the J gene TRBJ1-2; the D gene is possibly TRBD1 (6 bases). Germline values: CDR1 SGHTA, CDR2 FQGNSA. The CDR3 consists of 13 residues. V gave up 5 bases and J gave up 4 bases, with 11 bases separating them. CDR3 in DNA: TGTGCCAGCAGCGGGGGCATCGGCTATGGCTACACCTTC. It encodes CASSGGIGYGYTF.

This chain connects TRBV5-1 to TRBJ2-3, with 8 bases lining up with TRBD1. Germline CDR1 reads SGHRS; CDR2 reads YFSETQ. The junction had 7 bases not matched to a gene; V was cut back by 4 bases and J by 6 bases. CDR3 length: 14 amino acids. CDR3 amino acids: CASSPRTGSDTQYF. Here the CDR3 DNA reads TGCGCCAGCAGCCCGAGGACAGGGTCGGATACGCAGTATTTT.

The V and J genes are TRBV18 and TRBJ1-1, with a possible D match to TRBD1 (5 bases). The CDR3 consists of 15 residues. V was clipped by 4 bases and J by 4 bases, with 16 bases between them. From germline, CDR1 is KGHSH and CDR2 LQKENI. The CDR3 loop reads CASSLTGTGGTEAFF. CDR3 DNA sequence: TGTGCCAGCTCACTCACCGGGACCGGGGGCACTGAAGCTTTCTTT.

The chain carries TRBV5-4 and TRBJ2-7, with 9 bases that match TRBD2. V gave up 3 bases and J gave up 2 bases; unmatched junction bases: 3. The CDR3 loop spans 14 amino acids. CDR1 SGHNT and CDR2 YYREEE come from the germline V gene (reference sequence). The DNA for the CDR3 is TGTGCCAGCAGCTCGACTAGCGGAGCCTACGAGCAGTACTTC. This gives the protein CASSSTSGAYEQYF.

The table lists this clone with a count of one. CDR3 residues: CASSATGEASPLHF. The DNA for the CDR3 is TGTGCCAGCAGCGCAACAGGGGAGGCTTCACCCCTCCACTTT. The chain employs TRBV2 and TRBJ1-6; the match to TRBD1 covers 7 bases. V lost 6 bases, J lost 9 bases, and 8 bases stayed unmatched. This CDR3 is built from 14 residues. The germline gives CDR1 SNHLY, CDR2 FYNNEI.

V usage is TRBV27 and J usage is TRBJ1-2; possible D gene TRBD1, 5 bases. The CDR3 runs to 12 residues. Per the germline V gene, CDR1 is MNHEY and CDR2 is SMNVEV (reference sequence). V gave up 5 bases and J gave up 2 bases, with 6 bases separating them. The CDR3 region has the DNA TGTGCCAGCAGTACAGGAAACTATGGCTACACCTTC. Protein product: CASSTGNYGYTF.

The CDR3 sequence: CASALQSSYNSPLHF. The CDR3 DNA reads TGTGCCAGCGCTTTACAAAGCTCCTATAATTCACCCCTCCACTTT. The chain carries TRBV6-5 and TRBJ1-6; D gene uncertain. Germline V CDR1 and CDR2: MNHEY, SVGAGI. The CDR3 has 15 residues. Trimming stripped 8 bases from V and 0 bases from J, with 11 bases between.